What follows is one T cell receptor (beta chain) and its context. The antigen remains undetermined. This record belongs to a study of response to subunit inactivated influenza vaccine. General study points: Each seasonal influenza vaccination, the authors suggested, recruits few new T cells.

MiXCR was run by TCRdb on the RT-PCR reads, yielding one entry per CDR3 protein. Among some 520,000 distinct CDR3 sequences, about 17% were seen once, and the ten largest hold roughly 3.1%. Germline V gene sequence: CDR1 MNHNS, CDR2 SASEGT. The CDR3 extends over 13 amino acids. The ends were cut back, 0 bases at V and 8 bases at J, with 8 bases in the middle. J is TRBJ2-1 and V is TRBV6-1; D gene uncertain. The source was CD4+ T cells sorted from PBMCs, collected less than 30 months after vaccination. This TCR was sampled from a man between 50 and 69 years old who received an inactivated influenza vaccine. This chain's CDR3 is CASSEAIQHEQFF. The CDR3 bases are TGTGCCAGCAGTGAAGCCATCCAACATGAGCAGTTCTTC.